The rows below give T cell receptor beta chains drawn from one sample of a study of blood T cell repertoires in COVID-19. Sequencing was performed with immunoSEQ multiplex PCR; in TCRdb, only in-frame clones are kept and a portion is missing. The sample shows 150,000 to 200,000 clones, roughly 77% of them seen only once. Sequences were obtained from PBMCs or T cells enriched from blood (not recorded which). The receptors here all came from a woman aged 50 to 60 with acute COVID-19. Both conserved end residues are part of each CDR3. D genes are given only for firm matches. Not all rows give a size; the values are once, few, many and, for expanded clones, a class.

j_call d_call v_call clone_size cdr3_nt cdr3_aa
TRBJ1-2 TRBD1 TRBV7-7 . TGTGCTAGCAGCTCTCTGGGACAGGTGAACTATGGCTACACCTTC CASSSLGQVNYGYTF
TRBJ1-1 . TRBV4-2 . TGTGCCAGCAGCCAGATGCAGCAGCCCAGGGAAGCTTTCTTT CASSQMQQPREAFF
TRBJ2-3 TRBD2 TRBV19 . TGTGCCAGTAGTATCTGGGGGGGCGGGGGGGATACGCAGTATTTT CASSIWGGGGDTQYF
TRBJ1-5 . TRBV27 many TGTGCCAGCAGTAGGGGGATGGGACAGCCCCAGCATTTT CASSRGMGQPQHF
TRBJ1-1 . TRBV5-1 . TGCGCCAGCAGCTTGTTGGCAGGGGCTGAAGCTTTCTTT CASSLLAGAEAFF
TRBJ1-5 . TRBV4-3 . TGCGCCAGCAGCCAAGATGGGGGGGCGGGCAATCAGCCCCAGCATTTT CASSQDGGAGNQPQHF
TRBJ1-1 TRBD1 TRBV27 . TGTGCCAGCAGTTTATTGACAGGGGGCAAGGGGGACACTGAAGCTTTCTTT CASSLLTGGKGDTEAFF
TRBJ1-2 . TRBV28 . TGTGCCAGCAGCCCCGGGGTACAGTATGGCTACACCTTC CASSPGVQYGYTF
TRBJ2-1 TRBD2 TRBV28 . TGTGCCAGCAGTTCCCTTTGGAGCGGGGTGAGGAATGAGCAGTTCTTC CASSSLWSGVRNEQFF
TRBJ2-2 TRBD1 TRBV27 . TGTGCCAGCAGTTCCTTCAAGGGACAGGGAGTTGACACCGGGGAGCTGTTTTTT CASSSFKGQGVDTGELFF
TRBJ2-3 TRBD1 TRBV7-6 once TGTGCCAGCAGCCCCAGGGGACAGGGGAGAAGCACAGATACGCAGTATTTT CASSPRGQGRSTDTQYF
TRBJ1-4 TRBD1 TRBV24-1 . TGTGCCACCAGTGCCAGGGGGACTAATGAAAAACTGTTTTTT CATSARGTNEKLFF
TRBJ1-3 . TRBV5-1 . TGCGCCAGCAGCGCAGGGGACGCAGGAAACACCATATATTTT CASSAGDAGNTIYF
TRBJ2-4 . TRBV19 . TGTGCCAGTACGGTTTTAGGGGCGACCAAAAACATTCAGTACTTC CASTVLGATKNIQYF
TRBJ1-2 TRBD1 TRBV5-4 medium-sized TGTGCCAGCAGCTTGACGGGACAGGGGTATGGCTACACCTTC CASSLTGQGYGYTF
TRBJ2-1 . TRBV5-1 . TGCGCCACGAGACAGGAGTCCTACAATGAGCAGTTCTTC CATRQESYNEQFF
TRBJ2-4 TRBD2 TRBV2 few TGTGCCAGCAGTGACCTAGCGGGGGGGCCGTTAGCCAAAAACATTCAGTACTTC CASSDLAGGPLAKNIQYF
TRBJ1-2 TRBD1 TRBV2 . TGTGCCAGCAGTGGTGCGACAGGGGGCGTTAACTATGGCTACACCTTC CASSGATGGVNYGYTF
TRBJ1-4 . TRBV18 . TGTGCCAGCTCAGTTGGGCCAACTAATGAAAAACTGTTTTTT CASSVGPTNEKLFF
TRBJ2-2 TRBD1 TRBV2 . TGTGCCAGCAGGGGACAGGGACGGGGCACCGGGGAGCTGTTTTTT CASRGQGRGTGELFF
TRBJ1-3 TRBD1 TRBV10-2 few TGCGCCAGCAGTGTTCAGACAGGGACTGGAAACACCATATATTTT CASSVQTGTGNTIYF
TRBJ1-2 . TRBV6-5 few TGTGCCAGCAGCCCCGGGGGGGCGCCCGGCTACACCTTC CASSPGGAPGYTF
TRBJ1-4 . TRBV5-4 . TGTGCCAGCAGCTTGTATGTGGGAGTCGATAATGAAAAACTGTTTTTT CASSLYVGVDNEKLFF
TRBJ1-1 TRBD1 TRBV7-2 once TGTGCCAGCAGCTTAGGGACAGGGCGAACTGAAGCTTTCTTT CASSLGTGRTEAFF
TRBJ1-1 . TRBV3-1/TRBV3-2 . TGTGCCAGCAGCCAACCTTCCCTCGGAGACACTGAAGCTTTCTTT CASSQPSLGDTEAFF
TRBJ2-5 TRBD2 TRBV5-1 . TGCGCCAGCAGCTTGCAGCGGGGGGACCAAGAGACCCAGTACTTC CASSLQRGDQETQYF
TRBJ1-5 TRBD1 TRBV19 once TGTGCCAGCTTCGACAGGGGCTCACGACCGGACCAGCCCCAGCATTTT CASFDRGSRPDQPQHF
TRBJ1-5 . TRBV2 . TGTGCCAGCAACGGTCGGGGGAGTCAGCCCCAGCATTTT CASNGRGSQPQHF
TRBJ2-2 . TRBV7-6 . TGTGCCAGCAGCTTAGTACCCCTCTCTAGTGGCCGGGAGCTGTTTTTT CASSLVPLSSGRELFF
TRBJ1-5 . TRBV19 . TGTGCCAGTAGTATCAGTTCAGGTTTTGATCAGCCCCAGCATTTT CASSISSGFDQPQHF
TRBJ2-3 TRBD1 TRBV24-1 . TGTGCCACCAGTGTCCCCGGGACAGGGGTCGATACGCAGTATTTT CATSVPGTGVDTQYF
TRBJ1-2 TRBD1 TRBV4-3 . TGCGCCAGCAGCCAAGCGACAGGGCAAGAGCATGGCTACACCTTC CASSQATGQEHGYTF
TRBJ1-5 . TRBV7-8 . TGTGCCAGCAGGGACGGGGGCAATCAGCCCCAGCATTTT CASRDGGNQPQHF
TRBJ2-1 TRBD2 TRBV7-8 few TGTGCCAGCAGCTTACAGCGGGGGGCGATGGGTGAGCAGTTCTTC CASSLQRGAMGEQFF
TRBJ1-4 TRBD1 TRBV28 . TGTGCCAGCAGTCCTTCGGCCGGGACAGGGGACCTTGGAAAACTGTTTTTT CASSPSAGTGDLGKLFF
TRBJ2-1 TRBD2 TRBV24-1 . TGTGCCACCAGTGATTTTGGAGCGGGGGGCTCCTACAATGAGCAGTTCTTC CATSDFGAGGSYNEQFF
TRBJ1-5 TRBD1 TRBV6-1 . TGTGCCAGCAGTGTCACCGGGACAGGGGGCGCGAGCAATCAGCCCCAGCATTTT CASSVTGTGGASNQPQHF
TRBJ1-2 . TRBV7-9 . TGTGCCAGCAGCTTAGCGGGGGTAGCGGATGGCTACACCTTC CASSLAGVADGYTF
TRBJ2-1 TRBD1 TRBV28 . TGTGCCAGCAGTTTCTACAGGGGGGCATACAATGAGCAGTTCTTC CASSFYRGAYNEQFF
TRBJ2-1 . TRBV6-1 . TGTGCCAGCAGTGAGTTTCCCCGTGAGCAGTTCTTC CASSEFPREQFF
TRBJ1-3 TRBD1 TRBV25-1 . TGTGCCAGCAGTGAGGACAGGGTGGGAAACACCATATATTTT CASSEDRVGNTIYF
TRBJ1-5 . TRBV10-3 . TGTGCCATCAACAAACAGGGAAGGGAACAGCCCCAGCATTTT CAINKQGREQPQHF